A single sample is the source of the 27 T cell receptor beta chains below, sequenced in a study of cytomegalovirus exposure and HLA in healthy donors. In the PCR, 60 Vbeta and 13 Jbeta primers were used. Produced via immunoSEQ multiplex PCR; TCRdb's table is partial and in-frame only. This table holds roughly 130,000 clones, around 85% found once. The sequenced material came from PBMCs. The receptors were sampled from a boy aged 10-17 years in good health and CMV-seronegative.

This clone was seen a single time. This sequence joins TRBV9 and TRBJ1-1; D remains unclear. The CDR3 runs to 13 residues. Trimming took off 4 bases at V and 0 bases at J, with 7 bases between the two ends. Germline CDR1 and CDR2: SGDLS and YYNGEE. The CDR3 loop is CASSTRMNTEAFF. DNA of the CDR3: TGTGCCAGCAGCACGAGAATGAACACTGAAGCTTTCTTT. Drawing the rest from reference TRBV9 and TRBJ1-1, the complete variable domain is DSGVTQTPKHLITATGQRVTLRCSPRSGDLSVYWYQQSLDQGLQFLIQYYNGEERAKGNILERFSAQQFPDLHSELNLSSLELGDSALYFCASSTRMNTEAFFGQGTRLTVV.

The chain couples TRBV15 to TRBJ1-6; TRBD1 is a possible D gene (5 bases). The germline CDR1 and CDR2 sequences are LNHNV and YYDKDF (reference sequence). This CDR3 comprises 16 residues. The V end was cut by 3 bases, the J end by 1 base, with 10 bases between. Here the CDR3 DNA reads TGTGCCACCAGCAGTGGGGGGGGATCCTATAATTCACCCCTCCACTTT. It is translated as CATSSGGGSYNSPLHF.

The gene calls are TRBV2 and TRBJ1-5; D is unclear. CDR3 length: 15 amino acids. The germline gives CDR1 SNHLY, CDR2 FYNNEI. V dropped 2 bases and J dropped 4 bases, with 12 bases sitting between them. The CDR3, as DNA: TGTGCCAGCAGTGAAATCCCCGGGAAGAATCAGCCCCAGCATTTT. Translation gives CASSEIPGKNQPQHF.

This clone was found once. The chain employs TRBV2 and TRBJ2-3; 8 positions match TRBD2. V was pared by 10 bases and J by 1 base, with 7 bases of the junction left unmatched. CDR1 SNHLY and CDR2 FYNNEI come from the germline V gene. The CDR3 is made up of 14 amino acids. The CDR3 coding sequence is TGTGCCACCCTCCCGGGGGGGGGCACAGATACGCAGTATTTT. Translating it yields CATLPGGGTDTQYF.

The rearrangement uses TRBV7-9 and TRBJ2-1, with 7 bases aligning to TRBD2. The CDR3 runs 13 residues. CDR1 SEHNR and CDR2 FQNEAQ come from the germline V gene (reference sequence). The junction had 6 bases not matched to a gene; V was cut back by 7 bases and J by 6 bases. The CDR3 sequence is CASTWSGANEQFF. CDR3 nucleotide sequence: TGTGCCAGCACTTGGAGCGGGGCCAATGAGCAGTTCTTC.

V and J are TRBV5-4 and TRBJ2-5, with a weak D call TRBD2 (6 bases). V lost 4 bases, J lost 2 bases, and 15 bases lay in between. This CDR3 is 15 amino acids long. The germline gives CDR1 SGHNT, CDR2 YYREEE (reference sequence). The CDR3 protein is CASSRGGYGQETQYF. In nucleotides, the CDR3 is TGTGCCAGCAGCCGGGGAGGTTACGGGCAAGAGACCCAGTACTTC.

The V gene is TRBV18, the J gene TRBJ1-4; 8 positions match TRBD1. Germline CDR1 reads KGHSH; CDR2 reads LQKENI. The CDR3 totals 14 residues. J lost 7 bases, V lost 3 bases, and 4 bases had no gene match. CDR3 coding DNA: TGTGCCAGCTCACCCCCAGGGACAGGTGAAAAACTGTTTTTT. Protein: CASSPPGTGEKLFF.

The rearrangement uses TRBV18 and TRBJ1-2, with D unclear. The CDR3 is 13 residues long. Germline CDR1 reads KGHSH; CDR2 reads LQKENI. Trimming stripped 6 bases from V and 4 bases from J, with 12 bases between. CDR3 DNA: TGTGCCAGCTCCGGGGTAGGAGGCTATGGCTACACCTTC. Protein product: CASSGVGGYGYTF. The entire variable domain, with the rest obtained from reference TRBV18 and TRBJ1-2, is as follows: NAGVMQNPRHLVRRRGQEARLRCSPMKGHSHVYWYRQLPEEGLKFMVYLQKENIIDESGMPKERFSAEFPKEGPSILRIQQVVRGDSAAYFCASSGVGGYGYTFGSGTRLTVV.

The CDR3 DNA sequence: TGTGCCAGCAGTGGGGGGCGGACCCCAGGGTACGAGCAGTACTTC. Translated, it gives CASSGGRTPGYEQYF. The gene calls are TRBV2 and TRBJ2-7, with D possibly TRBD1 on 6 matching bases. V was clipped by 4 bases and J by 4 bases, with 17 bases between them. Looked up from germline, CDR1 is SNHLY and CDR2 is FYNNEI. CDR3 size: 15 residues.

J is TRBJ2-5 and V is TRBV29-1; possible D gene TRBD1, 6 bases. Trimming took 7 bases from V and 0 from J, leaving 15 bases between them. The CDR3 loop spans 14 amino acids. The V gene's germline CDR1 is SQVTM and CDR2 ANQGSEA. The CDR3 loop is CSAYRDINQETQYF. CDR3 DNA sequence: TGCAGCGCCTACCGGGACATAAACCAAGAGACCCAGTACTTC.

In regard to this clone: At the DNA level, this CDR3 is encoded by other sequences in the same sample as well. V usage is TRBV6-1 and J usage is TRBJ2-3, with 13 bases that match TRBD2. V was pared by 4 bases and J by 4 bases, with 2 bases of the junction left unmatched. This CDR3 contains 15 residues. Germline V gives CDR1 MNHNS, CDR2 SASEGT. Here the CDR3 reads CASSGTSGGADTQYF. The CDR3 nucleotides read TGTGCCAGCAGTGGGACTAGCGGGGGCGCAGATACGCAGTATTTT.

The V gene is TRBV9, the J gene TRBJ2-5; tentative D call: TRBD2 (6 bases). Germline-derived CDR1 and CDR2 are SGDLS and YYNGEE. This CDR3 has 15 amino acids. Trimming cost V 0 bases and J 4 bases, with 13 bases left between them. The CDR3 loop reads CASSVGGGKGETQYF. The CDR3 DNA reads TGTGCCAGCAGCGTAGGTGGAGGGAAGGGAGAGACCCAGTACTTC.

The chain uses TRBV29-1 and TRBJ2-5; a possible D gene is TRBD1 (6 bases). The CDR3 runs 16 residues. Trimming took 3 bases from V and 2 from J, leaving 19 bases between them. The germline gives CDR1 SQVTM, CDR2 ANQGSEA. CDR3 residues: CSVEGRRGLSQETQYF. CDR3 bases: TGCAGCGTTGAGGGTCGCAGGGGTCTGAGTCAAGAGACCCAGTACTTC.

For this clone: The junction departs from germline at one end; a sequencing error may be responsible. The chain uses TRBV6-6 and TRBJ1-2; perhaps TRBD1 as D (5 bases). The germline V gene encodes CDR1 MNHNY and CDR2 SVGAGI (reference sequence). The CDR3 spans 12 residues. DNA of the CDR3: TGTGCCAGCAAAAGACAGCATCATGGCTACCCCTTC. It yields the protein CASKRQHHGYPF.

This clone appeared once. CDR3 sequence reads: CASTTGTAYNEQFF. The CDR3 DNA sequence: TGTGCCAGCACGACCGGGACAGCCTACAATGAGCAGTTCTTC. The V call is TRBV7-2, the J call TRBJ2-1, with TRBD1 matching over 7 bases. V was clipped by 7 bases and J by 2 bases; unmatched bases: 5. CDR1 is SGHTA, CDR2 FQGNSA, per germline. The CDR3 contains 14 residues.

DNA for the CDR3: TGTGCCAGCCGAGAAGCGGGGCGGGAGACCCAGTACTTC. Translation gives CASREAGRETQYF. V and J are TRBV5-4 and TRBJ2-5; TRBD2 matches at 7 bases. This CDR3 has 13 residues. Germline-derived CDR1 and CDR2 are SGHNT and YYREEE (reference sequence). The trim removed 7 bases at V and 5 bases at J, leaving 8 bases unmatched.

This clone was detected once. V gene TRBV2 combines with J gene TRBJ2-1, with D tentatively TRBD2 (6 bases). There are 14 residues in the CDR3. Germline CDR1 and CDR2: SNHLY and FYNNEI. Trimming removed 7 bases at V and 9 bases at J, with 19 bases between. The CDR3 nucleotides are TGTGCCAGCAAAGGGACCCGCGGGGCATCTGAGCAGTTCTTC. This codes for CASKGTRGASEQFF.

The gene calls are TRBV25-1 and TRBJ2-3; 8 bases are shared with TRBD2. CDR1 is MGHDK and CDR2 is SYGVNS in the germline V gene. This CDR3 region has 15 residues. V lost 3 bases and J lost 2; bases outside the gene matches: 4. This chain's CDR3 is CASSDRRGDTDTQYF. The CDR3 coding sequence is TGTGCCAGCAGTGATCGGCGGGGGGACACAGATACGCAGTATTTT.

The chain has TRBV4-1 and TRBJ1-5; maybe TRBD1 (5 bases). The CDR3 covers 15 residues. V was shortened by 3 bases and J by 4 bases, with 13 bases between the two germline ends. Germline-derived CDR1 and CDR2 are MGHRA and YSYEKL. In DNA, the CDR3 is TGCGCCAGCAGCCAGGGGCTCACACATAATCAGCCCCAGCATTTT. Translating gives CASSQGLTHNQPQHF.

The sample holds a few counts of this clone. The chain joins TRBV6-4 to TRBJ2-1; 11 positions agree with TRBD1. J lost 8 bases, V lost 2 bases, and 5 bases had no gene match. The germline V gene has CDR1 MRHNA and CDR2 SNTAGT. The CDR3 consists of 15 residues. The CDR3, as DNA: TGTGCCAGCAGTGACGGGGGACAGGGGGGTGATGAGCAGTTCTTC. Translation gives CASSDGGQGGDEQFF.

This clone is a singleton in its sample. The chain employs TRBV10-3 and TRBJ2-5; D unresolved. V was clipped by 3 bases and J by 5 bases, with 10 bases between them. The CDR3 is 13 amino acids. Germline V gives CDR1 ENHRY, CDR2 SYGVKD. The CDR3 reads CAISDGQSETQYF. The CDR3, as DNA: TGTGCCATCAGTGATGGCCAAAGTGAGACCCAGTACTTC.

This clone appeared a single time. The chain joins TRBV30 to TRBJ2-3; 13 bases are shared with TRBD2. The CDR3 has 17 residues. Trimming removed 1 base from V and 3 bases from J; junction bases left unmatched: 7. Germline values: CDR1 GTSNPN, CDR2 SVGIG (reference sequence). The CDR3 protein is CAWSAPLLAGGTDTQYF. CDR3 DNA sequence: TGTGCCTGGAGTGCGCCACTACTAGCGGGAGGGACAGATACGCAGTATTTT.

The J gene is TRBJ2-1, the V gene TRBV7-2; the D gene is possibly TRBD2 (5 bases). Trimming took 5 bases from V and 6 from J, leaving 11 bases between them. Germline V gene lookup returns CDR1 SGHTA and CDR2 FQGNSA. CDR3 length: 13 residues. The CDR3 region has the DNA TGTGCCAGCAGCCTAACGGGGTTCAATGAGCAGTTCTTC. Translating it yields CASSLTGFNEQFF.

The V and J genes are TRBV4-1 and TRBJ2-7; TRBD1 matches 10 bases. The CDR3 has 14 amino acids. The J segment lost 4 bases and the V segment lost 1 base, leaving 1 base of the junction unmatched. Germline V CDR1 and CDR2: MGHRA, YSYEKL. Written as DNA, the CDR3 is TGCGCCAGCAGCCAAGGGGACAGGGGATACGAGCAGTACTTC. It encodes CASSQGDRGYEQYF.

J is TRBJ2-7 and V is TRBV9; the D gene is possibly TRBD1 (5 bases). The CDR3 spans 13 residues. The V gene lost 3 bases and the J gene lost 3 bases, with 10 bases spanning the gap. From germline, CDR1 is SGDLS and CDR2 YYNGEE. CDR3 loop: CASSANGHYEQYF. In DNA form, the CDR3 reads TGTGCCAGCAGCGCGAATGGACACTACGAGCAGTACTTC. Drawing the rest from reference TRBV9 and TRBJ2-7, the complete variable domain is DSGVTQTPKHLITATGQRVTLRCSPRSGDLSVYWYQQSLDQGLQFLIQYYNGEERAKGNILERFSAQQFPDLHSELNLSSLELGDSALYFCASSANGHYEQYFGPGTRLTVT.

This chain joins TRBV7-8 and TRBJ2-1; 12 bases are shared with TRBD2. Trimming removed 1 base from V and 10 bases from J; junction bases left unmatched: 8. The CDR3 spans 16 residues. Per germline, CDR1 SGHVS and CDR2 FQNEAQ. CDR3 DNA: TGTGCCAGCAGCTTAGATAAGCTACTAGCGGGAGGAGAGCAGTTCTTC. As protein: CASSLDKLLAGGEQFF. The entire variable domain, with the rest obtained from reference TRBV7-8 and TRBJ2-1, is as follows: GAGVSQSPRYKVAKRGQDVALRCDPISGHVSLFWYQQALGQGPEFLTYFQNEAQLDKSGLPSDRFFAERPEGSVSTLKIQRTQQEDSAVYLCASSLDKLLAGGEQFFGPGTRLTVL.

J is TRBJ1-1 and V is TRBV4-2, with D perhaps matching TRBD1 (5 bases). Germline loops: CDR1 LGHNA, CDR2 YNFKEQ. The CDR3 loop spans 15 amino acids. With 3 bases removed from V and 0 bases from J, the gap between germline ends came to 11 bases. DNA of the CDR3: TGTGCCAGCAGCCAGCCCGGACATATGAACACTGAAGCTTTCTTT. This translates into CASSQPGHMNTEAFF.